This TCR beta chain was found in a study of T cell responses to AZD1222 COVID-19 vaccine. Findings of the study overall: Samples come after the peak T cell response, not at day 14. Baseline serostatus was positive in only six AZD1222 recipients. Most donors were white British and more were female, and clonal diversity was possibly underestimated.

In the case of this clone: Antigen: not known.

Deletions cut 7 bases from V and 7 bases from J, with 14 bases between. CDR3 length: 13 amino acids. The germline gives CDR1 MNHEY, CDR2 SVGAGI. The data were produced by immunoSEQ multiplex PCR, yet TCRdb's version contains in-frame clones alone and is incomplete. Of about 170,000 clones listed, 85% to 90% are singletons. The clonotype comes from an adult in good health. The V call is TRBV6-5, the J call TRBJ2-1, with D tentatively TRBD2 (7 bases). Material: peripheral blood, obtained on day 0 of AZD1222 vaccination. The CDR3 spells CASKGGGRNEQFF. DNA for the CDR3: TGTGCCAGCAAGGGGGGGGGTCGTAATGAGCAGTTCTTC.